Listed here is a single T cell receptor beta chain. Its antigen is unidentified. The data belong to a study of OX40 agonist ivuxolimab in advanced cancers. Study details: The dose-escalation cohort had hepatocellular carcinoma, melanoma, renal cell or head and neck cancer. The dose-escalation cohort was approximately 85% male, with a mean age of around 60 years, ranging about 23 to 90. The study's findings and limits: It was not determined which antigens were specifically recognized by the peripheral T cells that had undergone clonal expansion.

Germline V gene lookup returns CDR1 MGHDK and CDR2 SYGVNS. CDR3 length: 11 residues. Trimming shortened V by 8 bases and J by 4 bases, and 8 bases separated the two germline ends. TCRdb's copy holds only in-frame clones and misses some; the assay was immunoSEQ multiplex PCR. Altogether fewer than 50,000 clones are present, around 93% being singletons, with the ten largest covering about a tenth. V is TRBV25-1 and J is TRBJ1-2; possible D gene TRBD1, 5 bases. The sample here was CD4+ or CD8+ T cells sorted from blood, taken in a trial of the OX40 agonist ivuxolimab. The sequence derives from an adult with an advanced solid tumor such as melanoma, head and neck, liver or kidney cancer. As DNA, the CDR3 is TGTGCCAGCGCCGGGACCTATGGCTACACCTTC. Its translation is CASAGTYGYTF.